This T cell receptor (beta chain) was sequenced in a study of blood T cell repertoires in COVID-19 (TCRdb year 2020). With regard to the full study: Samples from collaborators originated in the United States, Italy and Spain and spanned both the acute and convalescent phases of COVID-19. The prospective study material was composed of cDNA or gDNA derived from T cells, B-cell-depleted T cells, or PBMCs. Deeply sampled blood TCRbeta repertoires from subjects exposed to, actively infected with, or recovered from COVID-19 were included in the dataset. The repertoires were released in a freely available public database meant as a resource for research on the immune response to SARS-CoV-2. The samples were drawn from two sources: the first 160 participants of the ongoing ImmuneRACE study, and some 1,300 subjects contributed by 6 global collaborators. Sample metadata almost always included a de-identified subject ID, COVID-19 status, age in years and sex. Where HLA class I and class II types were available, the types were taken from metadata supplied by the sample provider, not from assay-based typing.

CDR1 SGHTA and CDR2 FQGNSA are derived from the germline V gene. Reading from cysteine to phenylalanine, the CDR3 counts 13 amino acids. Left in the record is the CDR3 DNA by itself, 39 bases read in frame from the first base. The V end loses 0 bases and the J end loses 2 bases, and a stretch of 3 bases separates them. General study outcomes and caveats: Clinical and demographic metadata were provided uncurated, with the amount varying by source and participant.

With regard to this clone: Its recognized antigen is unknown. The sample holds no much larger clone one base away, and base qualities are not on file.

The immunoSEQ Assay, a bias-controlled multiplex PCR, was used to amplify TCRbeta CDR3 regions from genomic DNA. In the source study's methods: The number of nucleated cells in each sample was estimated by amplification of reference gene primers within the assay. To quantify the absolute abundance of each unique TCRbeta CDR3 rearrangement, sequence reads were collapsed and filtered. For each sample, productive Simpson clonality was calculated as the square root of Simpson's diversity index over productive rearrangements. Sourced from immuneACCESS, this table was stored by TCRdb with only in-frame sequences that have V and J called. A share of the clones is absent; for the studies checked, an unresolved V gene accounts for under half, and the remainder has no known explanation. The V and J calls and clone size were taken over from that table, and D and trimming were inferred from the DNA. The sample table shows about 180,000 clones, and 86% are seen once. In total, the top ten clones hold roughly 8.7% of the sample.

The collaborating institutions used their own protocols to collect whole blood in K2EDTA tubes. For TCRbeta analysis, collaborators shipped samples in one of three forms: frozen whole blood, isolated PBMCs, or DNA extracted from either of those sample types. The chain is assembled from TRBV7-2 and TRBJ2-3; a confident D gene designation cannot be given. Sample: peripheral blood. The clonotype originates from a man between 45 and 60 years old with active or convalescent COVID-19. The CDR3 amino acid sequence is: CASSLANTDTQYF. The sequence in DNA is TGTGCCAGCAGCTTAGCCAACACAGATACGCAGTATTTT. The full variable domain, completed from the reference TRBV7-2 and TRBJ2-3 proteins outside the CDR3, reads GAGVSQSPSNKVTEKGKDVELRCDPISGHTALYWYRQSLGQGLEFLIYFQGNSAPDKSGLPSDRFSAERTGGSVSTLTIQRTQQEDSAVYLCASSLANTDTQYFGPGTRLTVL.